This T cell receptor beta chain was obtained from a study of T-cell reconstitution after alpha-beta-depleted transplantation in children. Study outcomes and limitations: As was reported, about two months after transplant, alpha-beta T cells came from several hundred expanded graft clones. One year post-transplant, T-cell counts and diversity were largely derived from T cells produced anew. Surviving recipient T cells and thymic progenitors accounted for the high day-60 TCRbeta diversity observed in some patients.

The TCRbeta library was prepared with unique molecular identifiers. TCRdb fed the PCR reads into MiXCR, producing one record per CDR3 protein. The table has 600,000 to 800,000 distinct CDR3 sequences, about 12% seen once. Of note for this clonotype: The antigen is not known. A read error may produce the germline difference seen at one junction end.

The clonotype comes from a girl aged 2-10 years with congenital amegakaryocytic thrombocytopenia, due to receive a stem cell transplant. The sequencing used PBMCs, collected before TCRalphabeta/CD19-depleted stem cell transplant.

The CDR3 region has the DNA TGTGCCAGCAGTTTTTCAGGGAGCTCTTCTGGGGCCAACGTCCCGACTTTC. Translated, it gives CASSFSGSSSGANVPTF. The chain links TRBV12-3 or TRBV12-4 to TRBJ2-6; D could derive from TRBD1 or TRBD2 (5 bases each). The CDR3 loop spans 17 amino acids.